This T cell receptor beta chain was found in a study of blood T cell repertoires in COVID-19. Study context: Samples representing acute and convalescent COVID-19 were sourced from the United States, Italy and Spain.

The CDR3 is 11 amino acids. CDR1 is DFQATT and CDR2 is SNEGSKA in the germline V gene (reference sequence). Trimming cost V 6 bases and J 6 bases, with 8 bases left between them. Seattle researchers signed up patients amid active infection and tracked them longitudinally. In the authors' workflow: Researchers report that nucleated cell counts were estimated from reference gene primer amplification. Some clones are missing from TCRdb's copy, which holds only in-frame ones; the method was immunoSEQ multiplex PCR. V, J and clone size were drawn from that table, and D and trimming were deduced from the DNA. Altogether 250,000 to 400,000 clones are present, approximately 88% being singletons, with the ten largest covering under 2%.

The TCR originated in a woman in her twenties or thirties with COVID-19, enrolled during active disease. The specimen was peripheral blood. V is TRBV20-1 and J is TRBJ2-2; D is unresolved. CDR3 nucleotides: TGCAGTGCCCTCTCTGCCGGGGAGCTGTTTTTT. It encodes CSALSAGELFF.